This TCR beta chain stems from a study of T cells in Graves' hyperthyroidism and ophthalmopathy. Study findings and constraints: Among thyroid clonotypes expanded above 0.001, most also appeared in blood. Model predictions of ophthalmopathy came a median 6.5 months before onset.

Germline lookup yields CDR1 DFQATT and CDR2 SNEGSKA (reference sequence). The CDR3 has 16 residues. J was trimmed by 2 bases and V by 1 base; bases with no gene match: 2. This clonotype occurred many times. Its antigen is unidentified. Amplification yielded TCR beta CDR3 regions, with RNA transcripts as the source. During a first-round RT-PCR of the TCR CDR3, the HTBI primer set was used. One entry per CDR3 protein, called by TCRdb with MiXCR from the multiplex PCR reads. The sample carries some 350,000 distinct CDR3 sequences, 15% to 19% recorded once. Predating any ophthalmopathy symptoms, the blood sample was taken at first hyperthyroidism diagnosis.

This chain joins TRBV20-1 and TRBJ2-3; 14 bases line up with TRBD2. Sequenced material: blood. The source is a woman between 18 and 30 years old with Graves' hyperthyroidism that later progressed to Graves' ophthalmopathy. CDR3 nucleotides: TGCAGTGCTAGAGTGGGACTAGCGGGGGCCACAGATACGCAGTATTTT. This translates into CSARVGLAGATDTQYF.